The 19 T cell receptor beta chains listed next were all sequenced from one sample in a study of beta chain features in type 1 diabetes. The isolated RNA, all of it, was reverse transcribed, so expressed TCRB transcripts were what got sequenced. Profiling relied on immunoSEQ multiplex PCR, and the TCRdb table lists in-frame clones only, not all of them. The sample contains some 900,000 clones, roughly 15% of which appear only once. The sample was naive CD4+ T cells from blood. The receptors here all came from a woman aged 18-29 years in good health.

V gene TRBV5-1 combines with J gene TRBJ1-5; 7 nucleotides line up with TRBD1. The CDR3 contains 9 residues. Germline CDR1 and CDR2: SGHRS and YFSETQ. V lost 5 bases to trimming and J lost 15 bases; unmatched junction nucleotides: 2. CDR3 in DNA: TGCGCCAGCAGACAGGGGTGGCATTTT. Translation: CASRQGWHF.

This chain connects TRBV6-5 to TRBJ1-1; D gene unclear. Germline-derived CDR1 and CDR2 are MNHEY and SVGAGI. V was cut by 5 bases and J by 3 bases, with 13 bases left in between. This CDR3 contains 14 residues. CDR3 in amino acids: CASSPASGDTEAFF. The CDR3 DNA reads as TGTGCCAGCAGTCCCGCTAGCGGGGACACTGAAGCTTTCTTT.

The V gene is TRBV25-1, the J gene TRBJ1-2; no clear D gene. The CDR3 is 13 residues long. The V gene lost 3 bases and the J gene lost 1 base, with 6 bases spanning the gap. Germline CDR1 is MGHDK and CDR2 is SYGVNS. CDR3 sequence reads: CASSDRNNYGYTF. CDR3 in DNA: TGTGCCAGCAGTGACAGGAATAACTATGGCTACACCTTC.

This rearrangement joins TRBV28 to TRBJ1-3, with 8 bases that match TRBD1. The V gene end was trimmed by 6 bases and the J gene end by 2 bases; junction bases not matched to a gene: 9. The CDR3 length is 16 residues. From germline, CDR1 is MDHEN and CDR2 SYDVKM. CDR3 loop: CASRPGPDRAGNTIYF. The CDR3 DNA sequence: TGTGCCAGCAGGCCGGGGCCGGACAGGGCTGGAAACACCATATATTTT. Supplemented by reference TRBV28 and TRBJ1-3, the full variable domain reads DVKVTQSSRYLVKRTGEKVFLECVQDMDHENMFWYRQDPGLGLRLIYFSYDVKMKEKGDIPEGYSVSREKKERFSLILESASTNQTSMYLCASRPGPDRAGNTIYFGEGSWLTVV.

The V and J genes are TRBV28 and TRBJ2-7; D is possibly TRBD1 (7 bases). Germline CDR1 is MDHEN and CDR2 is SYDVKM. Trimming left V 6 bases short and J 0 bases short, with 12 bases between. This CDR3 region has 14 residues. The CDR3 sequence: CASSQGGPSYEQYF. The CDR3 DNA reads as TGTGCCAGCAGCCAGGGGGGACCCTCCTACGAGCAGTACTTC.

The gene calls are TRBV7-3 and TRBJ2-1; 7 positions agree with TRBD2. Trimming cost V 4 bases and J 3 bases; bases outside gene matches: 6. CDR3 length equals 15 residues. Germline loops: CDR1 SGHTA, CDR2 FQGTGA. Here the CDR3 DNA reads TGTGCCAGCAGCTCCCGGGAGGTTGGCTACAATGAGCAGTTCTTC. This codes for CASSSREVGYNEQFF.

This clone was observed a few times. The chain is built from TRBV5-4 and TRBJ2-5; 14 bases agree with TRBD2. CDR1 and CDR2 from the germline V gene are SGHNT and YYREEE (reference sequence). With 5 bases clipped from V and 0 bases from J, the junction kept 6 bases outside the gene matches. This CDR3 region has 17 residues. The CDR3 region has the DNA TGTGCCAGCAGAGCGGGACTAGCGGGAGTAAACCAAGAGACCCAGTACTTC. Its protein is CASRAGLAGVNQETQYF.

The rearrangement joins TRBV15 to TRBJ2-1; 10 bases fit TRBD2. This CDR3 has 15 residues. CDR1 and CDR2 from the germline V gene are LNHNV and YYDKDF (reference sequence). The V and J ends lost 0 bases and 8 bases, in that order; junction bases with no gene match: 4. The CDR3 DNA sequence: TGTGCCACCAGCAGAGATTGGGGGACTAGCGATGAGCAGTTCTTC. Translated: CATSRDWGTSDEQFF.

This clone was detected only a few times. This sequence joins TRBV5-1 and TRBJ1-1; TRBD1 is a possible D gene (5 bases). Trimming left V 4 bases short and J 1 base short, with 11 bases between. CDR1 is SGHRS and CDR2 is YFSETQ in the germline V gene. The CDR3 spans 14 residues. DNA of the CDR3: TGCGCCAGCAGCAACGGGGGAGGGAACACTGAAGCTTTCTTT. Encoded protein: CASSNGGGNTEAFF.

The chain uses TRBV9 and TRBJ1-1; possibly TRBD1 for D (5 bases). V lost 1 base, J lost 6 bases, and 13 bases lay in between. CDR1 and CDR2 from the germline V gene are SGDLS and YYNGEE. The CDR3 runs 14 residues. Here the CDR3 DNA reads TGTGCCAGCAGCGTATCAGGGTTAATGGCTGAAGCTTTCTTT. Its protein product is CASSVSGLMAEAFF.

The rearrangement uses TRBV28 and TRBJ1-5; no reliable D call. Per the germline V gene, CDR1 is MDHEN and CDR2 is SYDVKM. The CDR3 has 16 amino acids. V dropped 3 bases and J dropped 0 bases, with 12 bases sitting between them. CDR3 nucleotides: TGTGCCAGCAGTTTTGTAGAGATTGATAGCAATCAGCCCCAGCATTTT. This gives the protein CASSFVEIDSNQPQHF.

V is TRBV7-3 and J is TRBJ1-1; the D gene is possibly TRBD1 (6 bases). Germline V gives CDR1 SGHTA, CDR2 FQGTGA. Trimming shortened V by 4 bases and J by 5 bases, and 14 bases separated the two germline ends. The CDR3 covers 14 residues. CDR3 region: CASSYNRARTEAFF. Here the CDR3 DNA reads TGTGCCAGCAGCTATAACAGGGCGAGGACTGAAGCTTTCTTT.

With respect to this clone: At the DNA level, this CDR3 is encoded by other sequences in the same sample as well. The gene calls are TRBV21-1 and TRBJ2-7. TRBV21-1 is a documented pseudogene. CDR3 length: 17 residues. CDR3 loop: CASSKLPTTRQTYEQYF. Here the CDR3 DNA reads TGTGCCAGCAGCAAGCTCCCCACAACTCGTCAGACCTACGAGCAGTACTTC.

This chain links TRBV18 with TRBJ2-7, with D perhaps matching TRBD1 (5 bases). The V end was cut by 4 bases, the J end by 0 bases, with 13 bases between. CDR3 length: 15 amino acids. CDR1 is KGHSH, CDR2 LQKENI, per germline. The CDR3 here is CASSRRSGISYEQYF. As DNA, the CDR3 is TGTGCCAGCTCACGCCGGTCAGGGATCTCCTACGAGCAGTACTTC.

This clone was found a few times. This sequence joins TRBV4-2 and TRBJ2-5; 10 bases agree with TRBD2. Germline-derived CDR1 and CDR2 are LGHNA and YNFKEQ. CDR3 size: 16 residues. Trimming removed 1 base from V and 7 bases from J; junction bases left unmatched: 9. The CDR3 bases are TGTGCCAGCAGCCAAGGAACTAGCGGGAAGGGGGGGACCCAGTACTTC. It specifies CASSQGTSGKGGTQYF.

The CDR3 is CASSFPGVGEQYF. CDR3 DNA sequence: TGTGCCAGCAGTTTTCCTGGAGTCGGAGAGCAGTACTTC. The chain has TRBV28 and TRBJ2-7; D remains ambiguous. V was trimmed by 3 bases and J by 7 bases, leaving 13 bases between them. Per germline, CDR1 MDHEN and CDR2 SYDVKM. The CDR3 extends over 13 amino acids.

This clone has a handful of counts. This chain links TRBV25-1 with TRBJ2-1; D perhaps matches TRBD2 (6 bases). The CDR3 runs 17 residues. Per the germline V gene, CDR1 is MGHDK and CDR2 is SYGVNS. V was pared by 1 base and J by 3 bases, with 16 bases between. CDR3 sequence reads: CASSESPGRRLYNEQFF. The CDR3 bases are TGTGCCAGCAGTGAATCCCCAGGGAGGAGGCTCTACAATGAGCAGTTCTTC.

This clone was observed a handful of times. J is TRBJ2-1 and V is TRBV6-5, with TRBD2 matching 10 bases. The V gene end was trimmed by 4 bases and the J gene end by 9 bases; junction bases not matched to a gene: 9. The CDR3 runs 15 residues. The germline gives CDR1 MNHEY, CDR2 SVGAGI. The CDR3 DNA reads TGTGCCAGCAGTTCCCGGACTAGCGGCAACAGTGAGCAGTTCTTC. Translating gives CASSSRTSGNSEQFF.

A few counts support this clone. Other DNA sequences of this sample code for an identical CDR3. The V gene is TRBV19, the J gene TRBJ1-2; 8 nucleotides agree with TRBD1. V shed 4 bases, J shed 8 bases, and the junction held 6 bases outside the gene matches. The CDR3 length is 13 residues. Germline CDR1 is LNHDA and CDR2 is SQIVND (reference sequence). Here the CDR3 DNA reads TGTGCCAGTAGTACTGGACAGGGATACGGCTACACCTTC. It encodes CASSTGQGYGYTF.